This T cell receptor (beta chain) was retrieved from a study of response to subunit inactivated influenza vaccine. Points from the study as a whole: After each seasonal influenza vaccination, few new T cells are recruited, the authors suggested.

This clonotype was counted ten times or more. The antigen remains undetermined. This CDR3 spans 17 amino acids. Trimming took 4 bases from V and 4 from J; bases not matched to a gene: 8. Looked up from germline, CDR1 is SGHTA and CDR2 is FQGNSA. MiXCR, applied by TCRdb to the RT-PCR reads, yields one record per CDR3 protein. The table has 200,000 to 300,000 distinct CDR3 sequences, 9% to 15% seen once. Specimen: non-naive T cells sorted from PBMCs, collected less than 15 days before vaccination. This chain links TRBV7-2 with TRBJ2-6; TRBD2 matches at 9 bases. The sequence was collected from a middle-aged man who received an inactivated influenza vaccine. The CDR3 region is CASSSLAGGFGANVLTF. Here the CDR3 DNA reads TGTGCCAGCAGCTCACTAGCGGGTGGGTTCGGGGCCAACGTCCTGACTTTC. The whole variable domain, filled in from reference TRBV7-2 and TRBJ2-6, reads GAGVSQSPSNKVTEKGKDVELRCDPISGHTALYWYRQSLGQGLEFLIYFQGNSAPDKSGLPSDRFSAERTGGSVSTLTIQRTQQEDSAVYLCASSSLAGGFGANVLTFGAGSRLTVL.